This section outlines one T cell receptor (beta chain) sequence together with its context. Its antigen is still unknown. One end of the junction fails to match germline, which may point to a read error. These data are taken from a study of blood T cells in healthy people across ages. Together with a sample-barcoded 5' primer, a J-beta primer mix was included in a second PCR lasting roughly 6 to 12 cycles. Each sample yielded at least 2.5 million CDR3-containing paired-end reads. MiXCR was run by TCRdb on the 5' RACE reads, yielding one entry per CDR3 protein. The table has roughly 800,000 distinct CDR3 sequences, about three fifths seen once; the top ten hold about 20%. The donors, aged 6 to 90, were healthy Caucasians from Russia. Germline V gene lookup returns CDR1 LNHDA and CDR2 SQIVND (reference sequence). The CDR3 sequence is 14 residues long. Notes on the study in general: Higher diversity, along with more naive CD4+ cells, distinguished long-lived donors from aged donors.

Sequenced sample: blood. The chain has TRBV19 and TRBJ2-3, with D tentatively TRBD2 (5 bases). The source is a man in his thirties or forties in good health. The CDR3 reads CASSPAERTDAQYF. Written as DNA, the CDR3 is TGTGCCAGTAGTCCAGCGGAACGCACAGATGCGCAGTATTTT. Based on the CDR3 plus reference TRBV19 and TRBJ2-3, the full variable domain is DGGITQSPKYLFRKEGQNVTLSCEQNLNHDAMYWYRQDPGQGLRLIYYSQIVNDFQKGDIAEGYSVSREKKESFPLTVTSAQKNPTAFYLCASSPAERTDAQYFGPGTRLTVL.